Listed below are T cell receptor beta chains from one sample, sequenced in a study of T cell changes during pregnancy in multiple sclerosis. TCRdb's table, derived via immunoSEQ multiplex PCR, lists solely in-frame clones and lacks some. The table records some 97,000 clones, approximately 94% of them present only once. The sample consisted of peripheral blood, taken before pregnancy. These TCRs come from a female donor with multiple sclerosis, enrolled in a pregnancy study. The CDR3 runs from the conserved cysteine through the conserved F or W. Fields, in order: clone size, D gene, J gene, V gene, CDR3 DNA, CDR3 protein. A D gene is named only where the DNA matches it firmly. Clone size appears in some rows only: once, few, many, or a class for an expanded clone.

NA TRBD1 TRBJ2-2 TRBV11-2 TGTGCCAGCAGCTCACCTTGGACAGGGGAGGCCGGGGAGCTGTTTTTT CASSSPWTGEAGELFF
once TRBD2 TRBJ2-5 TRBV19 TGTGCCAGTAGTATAGGACGGGCGGGAGGGGGTGAGACCCAGTACTTC CASSIGRAGGGETQYF
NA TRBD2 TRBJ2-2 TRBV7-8 TGTGCCAGCAGCTTAGGGGGGGGAGGGTGGAACACCGGGGAGCTGTTTTTT CASSLGGGGWNTGELFF
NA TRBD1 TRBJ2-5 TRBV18 TGTGCCAGCTCACCACTGATTGCCGGGACAGGGATCCAAGAGACCCAGTACTTC CASSPLIAGTGIQETQYF
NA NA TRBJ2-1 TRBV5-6 TGTGCCAGCAGCTTGGGGCCCACAGGGAGCTCCTACAATGAGCAGTTCTTC CASSLGPTGSSYNEQFF
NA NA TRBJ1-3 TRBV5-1 TGCGCCAGCAGCTTGGAACAGTCTGGAAACACCATATATTTT CASSLEQSGNTIYF
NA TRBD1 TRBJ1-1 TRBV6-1 TGTGCCAGCGAGTTGAGGGGGCCGAACACTGAAGCTTTCTTT CASELRGPNTEAFF
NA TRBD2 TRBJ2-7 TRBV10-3 TGTGCCATATCCCGAAGTAGCGGGCGGGACTACGAGCAGTACTTC CAISRSSGRDYEQYF
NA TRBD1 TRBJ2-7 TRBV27 TGTGCCAGCAGTTTAAGGGGCAGGGGGCAGTACGAGCAGTACTTC CASSLRGRGQYEQYF
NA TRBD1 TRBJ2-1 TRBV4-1 TGCGCCAGCAGCCAAACCGGGACAGGGGGTAATGAGCAGTTCTTC CASSQTGTGGNEQFF
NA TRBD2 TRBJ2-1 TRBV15 TGTGCCACCAGCAGACCGGGACTAGCGGGTCTAAGGAGCTCCTACAATGAGCAGTTCTTC CATSRPGLAGLRSSYNEQFF
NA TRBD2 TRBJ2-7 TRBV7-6 TGTGCCAGCAGCTTAGAAGCGGGAGGCCCCTACGAGCAGTACTTC CASSLEAGGPYEQYF
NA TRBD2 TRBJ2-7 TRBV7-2 TGTGCCAGCAGCAGTCCGGGACTAGAATACGAGCAGTACTTC CASSSPGLEYEQYF
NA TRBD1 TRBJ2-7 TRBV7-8 TGTGCCAGCAGCTTAGATCTAAAACAGGGGATTACCTACGAGCAGTACTTC CASSLDLKQGITYEQYF
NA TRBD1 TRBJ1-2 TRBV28 TGTGCCAGCAGCCCATCGGACAGGGTAGGCTATGGCTACACCTTC CASSPSDRVGYGYTF
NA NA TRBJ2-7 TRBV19 TGTGCCAGTAGTATGGTGGGGGCGTCCTACGAGCAGTACTTC CASSMVGASYEQYF
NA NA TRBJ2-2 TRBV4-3 TGCGCCAGCAGCCAAGATCTAAAGATGGAGAAGCTGTTTTTT CASSQDLKMEKLFF
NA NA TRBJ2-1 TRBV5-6 TGTGCCAGCAGCTTGGAGGTCGGGACACTATATGAGCAGTTCTTC CASSLEVGTLYEQFF
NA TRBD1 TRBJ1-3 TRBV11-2 TGTGCCAGCAGCCCCAGGGACAGGGCTGGAAACACCATATATTTT CASSPRDRAGNTIYF
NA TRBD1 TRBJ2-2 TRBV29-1 TGCAGCGTTGGGCCGGACAGGGTGAACACCGGGGAGCTGTTTTTT CSVGPDRVNTGELFF
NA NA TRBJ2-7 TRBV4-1 TGCGCCAGCAGCCAAGATTACTACGAGCAGTACTTC CASSQDYYEQYF
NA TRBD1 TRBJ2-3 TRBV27 TGTGCCAGCAGTCAACTAAGACAGGGGAGTACGCAGTATTTT CASSQLRQGSTQYF
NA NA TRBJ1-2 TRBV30 TGTGCCTGGAGTGTAGGGAGTTTCTATGGCTACACCTTC CAWSVGSFYGYTF
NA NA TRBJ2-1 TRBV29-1 TGCAGCGTTGAAGGGGGCAGCGATTACAATGAGCAGTTCTTC CSVEGGSDYNEQFF
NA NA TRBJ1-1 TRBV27 TGTGCCAGCAGTTCCCCAGGCATGAACACTGAAGCTTTCTTT CASSSPGMNTEAFF
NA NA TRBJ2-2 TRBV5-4 TGTGCCAGCAGTCCCATCAGGGAGCGGGTCAACACCGGGGAGCTGTTTTTT CASSPIRERVNTGELFF
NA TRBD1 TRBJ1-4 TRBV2 TGTGCCACGAACAGGGGTTGGGGAGGTGAAAAACTGTTTTTT CATNRGWGGEKLFF
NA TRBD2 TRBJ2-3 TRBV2 TGTGCCAGCAGCCCCGGACTAGCTGATACGCAGTATTTT CASSPGLADTQYF
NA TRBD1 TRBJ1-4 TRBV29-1 TGCAGCGTTGAAGAAGCCGGGACAGAGGAAAAACTGTTTTTT CSVEEAGTEEKLFF
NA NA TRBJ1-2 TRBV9 TGTGCCAGCAGCGTAGTGGGACTCGGGATCTATGGCTACACCTTC CASSVVGLGIYGYTF
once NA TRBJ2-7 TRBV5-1 TGCGCCAGCAGCTTGGACTCCGGCAGGGAGCAGTACTTC CASSLDSGREQYF
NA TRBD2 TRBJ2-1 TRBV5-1 TGCGCCAGCAGCTATGTCCCTTTACAGGGACTAGGAGGATACAATGAGCAGTTCTTC CASSYVPLQGLGGYNEQFF
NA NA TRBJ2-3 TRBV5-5 TGTGCCAGCAACCACGGGACAAGGAGCACAGATACGCAGTATTTT CASNHGTRSTDTQYF
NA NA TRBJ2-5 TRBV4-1 TGCGCCAGCAGCCTTCGAGAGGGCGGGGCCAACCAAGAGACCCAGTACTTC CASSLREGGANQETQYF
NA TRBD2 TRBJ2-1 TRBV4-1 TGCGCCAGCAGCCAAGATCCCCTAGCGGGAGACGGGCAGTTCTTC CASSQDPLAGDGQFF
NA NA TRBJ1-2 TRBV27 TGTGCCAGCAGTCCCCCAGGGTATCGGGGCTACACCTTC CASSPPGYRGYTF